Listed below are T cell receptor beta chains from one sample, sequenced in a study of breast tumors, draining lymph nodes, adjacent tissues. Via MiXCR, TCRdb re-called the multiplex PCR reads, giving one row per CDR3 protein. The sample yields 270,000 or so distinct CDR3 sequences, about 30% seen once. The specimen sequenced was axillary lymph node tissue. The receptors derive from a female donor with breast cancer. Some clones in this sample may be carry-over from other donors' samples. The CDR3 runs from the conserved cysteine through the conserved F or W. The D gene is left open where the match is weak. Clone sizes are given selectively: once, few, many, or a class where the clone is expanded.

D gene	J gene	V gene	clone size	CDR3 DNA	CDR3 protein
TRBD2	TRBJ2-1	TRBV7-9	NA	TGTGCCAGCAGCTTTGGGCTTAGCGGGAGCTATGAGCAGTTCTTC	CASSFGLSGSYEQFF
NA	TRBJ2-3	TRBV10-3	NA	TGTGCCATCAGTGACAGATCGGCTAGCACAGAGACGCAGTATTTT	CAISDRSASTETQYF
TRBD1	TRBJ2-5	TRBV5-1	many	TGCGCCAGCAGCTTCGGACAGGGCGGAGAGACCCAGTACTTC	CASSFGQGGETQYF
NA	TRBJ1-2	TRBV9	NA	TGTGCCAGCAGCGCCCTCCGAAAGGTAGCGGACGGCAACTATGGCTACACCTTC	CASSALRKVADGNYGYTF
TRBD1	TRBJ1-5	TRBV12-3/TRBV12-4	NA	TGTGCCAGCAGTACGGGACAGCCGGACAGGGGCTCTCAGCCCCAGCATTTT	CASSTGQPDRGSQPQHF
NA	TRBJ2-5	TRBV7-2	NA	TGCGCCAGCAGCTTGGGGAGAACTCAAGAGACCCAGTACTTC	CASSLGRTQETQYF
NA	TRBJ2-5	TRBV5-1	many	TGCGCCAGCAGCTTATTACAGCAAGAGACCCAGTACTTC	CASSLLQQETQYF
TRBD2	TRBJ2-3	TRBV9	NA	TGTGCCAGCAGTCCTACTAGCGGGAGTACAGTATATACGCAGTATTTT	CASSPTSGSTVYTQYF
NA	TRBJ1-2	TRBV4-1	many	TGCGCCAGCAGCACACTACAGGTCTCGAACTATGGCTACACCTTC	CASSTLQVSNYGYTF
NA	TRBJ1-3	TRBV7-9	many	TGTGCCAGCAGCTTACCGATAAACTCTGGAAACACCATATATTTT	CASSLPINSGNTIYF
TRBD2	TRBJ2-7	TRBV20-1	many	TGCAGTGCTCTTAGCGGGAGTACCGACGAGCAGTACTTC	CSALSGSTDEQYF
NA	TRBJ2-1	TRBV7-9	NA	TGTGCCAGCAGACCAGGGACGGCTAACAATGAGCAGTTCTTC	CASRPGTANNEQFF
TRBD1	TRBJ2-5	TRBV11-3	NA	TGTGCCAGCAGCCAGGGGGCGGTCGGAGAGACCCAGTACTTC	CASSQGAVGETQYF
TRBD1	TRBJ2-1	TRBV5-4	many	TGTGCCAGCAGCCCAGACAGGGGGCTCCTCAATGAGCAGTTCTTC	CASSPDRGLLNEQFF
TRBD1	TRBJ2-1	TRBV9	many	TGTGCCAGCAGCGTAGGTGGGACAGTAAATGAGCAGTTCTTC	CASSVGGTVNEQFF
TRBD2	TRBJ2-3	TRBV2	NA	TGTGCCAGCAGTGGGGGGACTAGCGGGATGTCAGATACGCAGTATTTT	CASSGGTSGMSDTQYF
TRBD1	TRBJ1-1	TRBV4-1	few	TGCGCCAGCAGCATGGGACAGCCCGAAGCTTTCTTT	CASSMGQPEAFF
TRBD1	TRBJ2-7	TRBV9	many	TGTGCCAGCAGCGTAGGGACAGGGGGTCCCTACGAGCAGTACTTC	CASSVGTGGPYEQYF
TRBD2	TRBJ2-3	TRBV7-6	many	TGTGCCAGCAGCCTAGGAGACGGGGGGACAGATACGCAGTATTTT	CASSLGDGGTDTQYF
TRBD1	TRBJ2-1	TRBV11-2	NA	TGTGCCAGCAGCTTTGACAGGGTTAGTAATGAGCAGTTCTTC	CASSFDRVSNEQFF
NA	TRBJ2-1	TRBV13	many	TGTGCCAGCAGCGCCCCTTCCGGACACGACTACAATGAGCAGTTCTTC	CASSAPSGHDYNEQFF
NA	TRBJ2-3	TRBV10-3	NA	TGTGCCAGCAGTCTCCAAGGAGGAGAGAGATATACGCAGTATTTT	CASSLQGGERYTQYF
NA	TRBJ2-5	TRBV25-1	few	TGTGCCAGCAGTGCGATAGGGCGAGAGACCCAGTACTTC	CASSAIGRETQYF
NA	TRBJ2-7	TRBV6-1	NA	TGTGCCAGCAGGGTAGAGCTCGGGGAGCAGTACTTC	CASRVELGEQYF
TRBD1	TRBJ1-2	TRBV18	many	TGTGCCAGCTCACCACTTTCAGGGGGCGATGGCTACACCTTC	CASSPLSGGDGYTF
NA	TRBJ1-2	TRBV6-1	few	TGTGCCAGCCACCCCCCCCCTTTATATGGCTACACCTTC	CASHPPPLYGYTF
TRBD2	TRBJ2-1	TRBV25-1	NA	TGTGCCAGCAGTTTATGGGGACTAGCGGGAACCTACAATGAGCAGTTCTTC	CASSLWGLAGTYNEQFF
TRBD2	TRBJ2-3	TRBV19	many	TGTGCCACGTCAAAGGCTAGCGGAACAGATACGCAGTATTTT	CATSKASGTDTQYF
TRBD1	TRBJ2-5	TRBV30	few	TGTGCCTGGAAGGGCCATACAGGGGTCCGCGAGACCCAGTACTTC	CAWKGHTGVRETQYF
NA	TRBJ2-5	TRBV20-1	many	TGCAGTGCCACCCCCGTGGGGGAGACCCAGTACTTC	CSATPVGETQYF
NA	TRBJ2-7	TRBV19	many	TGTGCCAGTAGTATGATCGGGGACGGATCCTACGAGCAGTACTTC	CASSMIGDGSYEQYF
NA	TRBJ1-2	TRBV2	NA	TGTGCCAGCTTTCTCGGAACAGCGGGCATCAACTATGGCTACACCTTC	CASFLGTAGINYGYTF
TRBD2	TRBJ2-5	TRBV4-1	many	TGCGCCAGCAGCCAAGAGGCGTGGGAGGGCGAGACCCAGTACTTC	CASSQEAWEGETQYF
TRBD1	TRBJ2-1	TRBV10-3	many	TGTGCCATCAGGGGGGGACAGGGGCTAACCACGCAGTTCTTC	CAIRGGQGLTTQFF
NA	TRBJ2-5	TRBV9	many	TGTGCCAGCAGCGTAGGGGGGACAGAGACCCAGTACTTC	CASSVGGTETQYF
TRBD2	TRBJ2-3	TRBV24-1	many	TGTGCCACCAGTGAGAGTCTAGCGGGATCCACAGATACGCAGTATTTT	CATSESLAGSTDTQYF
NA	TRBJ1-1	TRBV9	NA	TGTGCCAGCAGCGGAGGACAGAACACTGAAGCTTTCTTT	CASSGGQNTEAFF
TRBD1	TRBJ1-2	TRBV29-1	many	TGCAGCGTTTACGGGACAGCGGGGGATAGCTATGGCTACACCTTC	CSVYGTAGDSYGYTF
TRBD1	TRBJ2-2	TRBV20-1	NA	TGCAGTGCTAGAGATCCACCGGGACAGGGTTTCACCGGGGAGCTGTTTTTT	CSARDPPGQGFTGELFF
TRBD2	TRBJ2-1	TRBV20-1	many	TGCAGTGCTAGAGCGTTTAGCGGGAGGGCCAATGATGAGCAGTTCTTC	CSARAFSGRANDEQFF
TRBD2	TRBJ2-5	TRBV5-1	many	TGCGCCAGCAGCTTGGGAACTAGCGGGGGACAAGAGACCCAGTACTTC	CASSLGTSGGQETQYF
NA	TRBJ1-1	TRBV2	NA	TGTGCCAGCAGTGAAGCGCTTCGGAGAGACACTGAAGCTTTCTTT	CASSEALRRDTEAFF
NA	TRBJ2-5	TRBV5-1	NA	TGCGCCAGCAGCTTGGACCCTCTCCAGGAGACCCAGTACTTC	CASSLDPLQETQYF
TRBD1	TRBJ2-7	TRBV6-5	many	TGTGCCAGCAGTTACAGGGGACAGCGTGGCCACTACGAGCAGTACTTC	CASSYRGQRGHYEQYF
NA	TRBJ2-7	TRBV10-3	NA	TGTGCCAGCAGCCCCACAGGGTCGCCGGTCTCCTACGAGCAGTACTTC	CASSPTGSPVSYEQYF
NA	TRBJ2-1	TRBV12-3/TRBV12-4	many	TGTGCCAGCAGCCGAGACAGGCTTTACAATGAGCAGTTCTTC	CASSRDRLYNEQFF
NA	TRBJ1-6	TRBV19	many	TGTGCCAGTAGTATAGGGGGTTGGTTGGACTCACCCCTCCACTTT	CASSIGGWLDSPLHF
TRBD2	TRBJ2-1	TRBV9	many	TGTGCCAGCAGCGTAACCGGGACTAGCGCAAACAATGAGCAGTTCTTC	CASSVTGTSANNEQFF
NA	TRBJ1-4	TRBV7-9	NA	TGTGCCAGCAAAGGGTTTGCGATCAATGAAAAACTGTTTTTT	CASKGFAINEKLFF
NA	TRBJ1-4	TRBV14	many	TGTGCCAGCAGCCAAGCGGGAGATGACGATGAAAAACTGTTTTTT	CASSQAGDDDEKLFF
TRBD1	TRBJ2-6	TRBV3-1	NA	TGTGCCAGCAGCCACGAACCCGGACAGGGGAATCCCTCTGGGGCCAACGTCCTGACTTTC	CASSHEPGQGNPSGANVLTF
TRBD1	TRBJ2-5	TRBV5-1	NA	TGCGCCCCAGGGGACAGGGGGGGCGGGGAGACCCAGTACTTC	CAPGDRGGGETQYF
NA	TRBJ2-7	TRBV13	many	TGTGCCAGCAGCTTTGGGGCGGGACAAGTCGAGCAGTACTTC	CASSFGAGQVEQYF